What follows describes a single T cell receptor (beta chain). Since a much larger clone is just one base distant, this may be a read error. The CDR3 runs 18 residues. Trimming shortened V by 1 base and J by 0 bases, and 16 bases separated the two germline ends. Germline CDR1 and CDR2: SGHTA and FQGNSA. This record comes from a study of human T cells and chemical hapten exposure. Time point indicated: patch test 3, about 24 weeks after DPC sensitization. Stated treatment: therapeutic diphenylcyclopropenone sensitization with weekly scalp DPC. It was unfractionated whole blood from which total RNA was extracted. TCRdb recomputed calls from the RACE reads with MiXCR, one row per CDR3 protein. The table lists about 30,000 distinct CDR3 sequences, 5% to 6% of them singletons.

Sequencing was performed on whole blood, taken in connection with sensitization to the hapten diphenylcyclopropenone (DPC). The sequence was collected from a man younger than 45 with alopecia areata. Some clones in this sample may be carry-over from other donors' samples. This chain uses TRBV7-2 with TRBJ2-1; D is ambiguous. CDR3 region: CASSLVPGSSHSYNEQFF. Here the CDR3 DNA reads TGTGCCAGCAGCTTAGTGCCCGGCAGCTCCCACTCCTACAATGAGCAGTTCTTC.